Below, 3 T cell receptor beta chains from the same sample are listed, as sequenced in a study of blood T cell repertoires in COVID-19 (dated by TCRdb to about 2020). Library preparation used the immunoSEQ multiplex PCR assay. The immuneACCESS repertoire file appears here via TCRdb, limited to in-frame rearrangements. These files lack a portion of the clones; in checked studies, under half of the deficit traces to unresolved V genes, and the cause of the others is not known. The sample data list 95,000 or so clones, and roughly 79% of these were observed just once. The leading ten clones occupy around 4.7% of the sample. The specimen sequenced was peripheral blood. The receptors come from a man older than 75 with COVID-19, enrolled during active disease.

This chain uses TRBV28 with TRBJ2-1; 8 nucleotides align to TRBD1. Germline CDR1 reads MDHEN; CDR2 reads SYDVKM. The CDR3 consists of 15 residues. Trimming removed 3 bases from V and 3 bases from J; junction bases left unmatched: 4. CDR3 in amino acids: CASSFDRGFYNEQFF. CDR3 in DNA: TGTGCCAGCAGTTTTGACAGGGGCTTCTACAATGAGCAGTTCTTC.

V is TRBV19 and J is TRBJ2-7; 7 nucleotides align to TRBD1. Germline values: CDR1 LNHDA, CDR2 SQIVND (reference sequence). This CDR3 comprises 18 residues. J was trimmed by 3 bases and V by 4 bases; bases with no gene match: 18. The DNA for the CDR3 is TGTGCCAGTAGTAGCCGCTTCGTTTTGAAAGGGGGCGGCTACGAGCAGTACTTC. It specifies CASSSRFVLKGGGYEQYF.

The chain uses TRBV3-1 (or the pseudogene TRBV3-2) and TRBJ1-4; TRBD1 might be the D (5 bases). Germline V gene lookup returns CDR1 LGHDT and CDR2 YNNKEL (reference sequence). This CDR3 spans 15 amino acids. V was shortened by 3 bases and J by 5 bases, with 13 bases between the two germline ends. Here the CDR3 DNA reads TGTGCCAGCAGCCAGGGTTGGGGGGGGAATGAAAAACTGTTTTTT. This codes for CASSQGWGGNEKLFF.